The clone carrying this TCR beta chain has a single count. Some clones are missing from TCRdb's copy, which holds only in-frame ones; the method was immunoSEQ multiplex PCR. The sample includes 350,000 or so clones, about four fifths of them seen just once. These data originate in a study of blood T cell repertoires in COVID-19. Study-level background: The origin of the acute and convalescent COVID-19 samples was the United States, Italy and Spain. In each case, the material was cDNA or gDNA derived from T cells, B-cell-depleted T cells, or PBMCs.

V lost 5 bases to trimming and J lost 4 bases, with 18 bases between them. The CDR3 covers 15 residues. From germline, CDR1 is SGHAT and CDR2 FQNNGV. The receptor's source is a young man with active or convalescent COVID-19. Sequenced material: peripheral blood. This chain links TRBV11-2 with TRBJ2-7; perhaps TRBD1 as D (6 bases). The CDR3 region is CASSPGRQVWYEQYF. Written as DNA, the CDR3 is TGTGCCAGCAGCCCGGGGCGACAGGTCTGGTACGAGCAGTACTTC.